This T cell receptor beta chain was sequenced for a study of cytomegalovirus exposure and HLA in healthy donors. Study at large: T cells numbering about 179 million yielded approximately 100 million unique TCR beta sequences in an earlier analysis.

The ends lost 6 bases at V and 2 bases at J; junction bases unmatched: 11. This CDR3 region has 16 residues. With 60 Vbeta and 13 Jbeta primers, the PCR was carried out. The assay was immunoSEQ multiplex PCR, and TCRdb's table has in-frame clones only and misses some. The sample carries some 160,000 clones, approximately 78% recorded once. This receptor was identified in a male donor in good health and CMV-seropositive. Sequencing used PBMCs. The chain combines TRBV23-1 with TRBJ2-3, with TRBD2 identical over 7 bases. TRBV23-1 is an ORF, with its function uncertain. CDR3 sequence (DNA): TGCGCCAGCAGGACCAGCTGCAGCGGGGCCACAGATACGCAGTATTTT. Protein sequence: CASRTSCSGATDTQYF.